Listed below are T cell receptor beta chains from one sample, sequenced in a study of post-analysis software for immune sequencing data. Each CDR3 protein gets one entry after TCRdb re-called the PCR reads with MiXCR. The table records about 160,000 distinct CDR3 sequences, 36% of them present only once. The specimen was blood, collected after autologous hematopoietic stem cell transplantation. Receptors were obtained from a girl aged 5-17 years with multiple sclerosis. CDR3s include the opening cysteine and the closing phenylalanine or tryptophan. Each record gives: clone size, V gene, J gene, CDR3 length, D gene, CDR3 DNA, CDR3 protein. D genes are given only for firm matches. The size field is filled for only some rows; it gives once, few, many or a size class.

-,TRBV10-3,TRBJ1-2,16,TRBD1,TGTGCCATCAGTGAGCCTTACCCGGGACAGGGTGGTGGCTACACCTTC,CAISEPYPGQGGGYTF
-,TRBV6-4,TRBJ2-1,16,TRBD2,TGTGCCAGCAGTGAGTGGGGTAGCGGGGCCTACAATGAGCAGTTCTTC,CASSEWGSGAYNEQFF
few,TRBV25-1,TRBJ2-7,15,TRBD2,TGTGCCAGCAGTAGCGGGACTAGCGGCCTCTACGAGCAGTACTTC,CASSSGTSGLYEQYF
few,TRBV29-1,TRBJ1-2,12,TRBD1,TGCAGCGTCATAACAGGGGACTATGGCTACACCTTC,CSVITGDYGYTF
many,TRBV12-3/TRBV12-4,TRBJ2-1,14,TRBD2,TGTGCCAGCAGTCCTCTAGCGGGAGGGGGTGAGCAGTTCTTC,CASSPLAGGGEQFF
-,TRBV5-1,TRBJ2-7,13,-,TGCGCCAGCAGCTTGGGGGTGAACTACGAGCAGTACTTC,CASSLGVNYEQYF
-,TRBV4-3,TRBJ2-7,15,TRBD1,TGCGCCAGCAGCCAAGCAGGGGGTACTACCTACGAGCAGTACTTC,CASSQAGGTTYEQYF
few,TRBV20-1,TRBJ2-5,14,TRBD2,TGCAGTGCTAGGACTAGCGGAGAGGGGGAGACCCAGTACTTC,CSARTSGEGETQYF
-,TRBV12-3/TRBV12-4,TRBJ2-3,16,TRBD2,TGTGCCAGCAGCTTACTAGCGGGGGGGAGCGCAGATACGCAGTATTTT,CASSLLAGGSADTQYF
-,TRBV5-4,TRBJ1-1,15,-,TGTGCCAGCAGCTTGGATGATCAGGGGCCCACTGAAGCTTTCTTT,CASSLDDQGPTEAFF
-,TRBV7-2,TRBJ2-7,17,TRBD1,TGTGCCAGCAGCTTTATAAACAAGGGACAGGGATCCTACGAGCAGTACTTC,CASSFINKGQGSYEQYF
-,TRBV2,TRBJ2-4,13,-,TGTGCCAGCAGGGGAGGCAGTCGAAACATTCAGTACTTC,CASRGGSRNIQYF
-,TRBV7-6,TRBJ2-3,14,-,TGTGCCAGCAGCTTATTCCAGGGCACAGATACGCAGTATTTT,CASSLFQGTDTQYF
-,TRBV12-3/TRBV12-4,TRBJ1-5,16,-,TGTGCCAGCAGTTTCGGTCTACAAGGGCGCTCTCAGCCCCAGCATTTT,CASSFGLQGRSQPQHF
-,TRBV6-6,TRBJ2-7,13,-,TGTGCCAGCAACATCGGGATTCCCTACGGGCAGTACTTC,CASNIGIPYGQYF
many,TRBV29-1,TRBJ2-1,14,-,TGCAGCGTCCACCAGACTTCCTCCTACAATGAGCAGTTCTTC,CSVHQTSSYNEQFF
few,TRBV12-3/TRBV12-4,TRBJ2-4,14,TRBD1,TGTGCCAGCAGTGACAGGGAGTTGAGAAACATTCAGTACTTC,CASSDRELRNIQYF
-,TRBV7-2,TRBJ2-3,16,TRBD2,TGTGCCAGCAGCCCGGCGGCGGGAGCGAGTATGGATACGCAGTATTTT,CASSPAAGASMDTQYF
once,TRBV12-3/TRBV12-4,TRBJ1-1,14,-,TGTGCCAGCAGTTTTGGGCCCACAATTTATGAAGCTTTCTTT,CASSFGPTIYEAFF
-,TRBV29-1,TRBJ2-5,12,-,TGCAGCGTTGACGAGGTCCAAGAGACCCAGTACTTC,CSVDEVQETQYF
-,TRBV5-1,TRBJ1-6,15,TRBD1,TGCGCCAGCAGCCCGGGACAGCCTCATAATTCACCCCTCCACTTT,CASSPGQPHNSPLHF
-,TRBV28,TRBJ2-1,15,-,TGTGCCAGCAGCCTTACCGCCGCCAGGGAGGATGAGCAGTTCTTC,CASSLTAAREDEQFF
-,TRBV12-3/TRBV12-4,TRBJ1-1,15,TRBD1,TGTGCCAGCACCAAGCCGCCGGGACAGGGGTCTGAAGCTTTCTTT,CASTKPPGQGSEAFF
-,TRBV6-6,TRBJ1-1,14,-,TGTGCCAGCAGACTAGGACCCACGAACACTGAAGCTTTCTTT,CASRLGPTNTEAFF
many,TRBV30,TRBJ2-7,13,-,TGTGCCTGGACGCCAGGGGATTCCTACGAGCAGTACTTC,CAWTPGDSYEQYF
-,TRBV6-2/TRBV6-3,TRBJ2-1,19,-,TGTGCCAGCAGTTACGAGACGGGGGCTAGCAGTGTTCGCTACAATGAGCAGTTCTTC,CASSYETGASSVRYNEQFF
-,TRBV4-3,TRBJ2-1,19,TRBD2,TGCGCCAGCAGCCAAGATAGGGGGTTAGCGGGAGATAGGGACAATGAGCAGTTCTTC,CASSQDRGLAGDRDNEQFF
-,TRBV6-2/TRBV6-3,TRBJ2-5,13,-,TGTGCCAGCAGTTACGGCCCTCCGGAGACCCAGTACTTC,CASSYGPPETQYF
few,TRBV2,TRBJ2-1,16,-,TGTGCCAGCAGTCCTCGGACTGTTCTCTCCTACAATGAGCAGTTCTTC,CASSPRTVLSYNEQFF
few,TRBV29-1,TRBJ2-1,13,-,TGTAGCGTGGGGGCGGGGAGGGCCGGTGAGCAGTTCTTC,CSVGAGRAGEQFF
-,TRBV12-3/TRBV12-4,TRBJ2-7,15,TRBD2,TGTGCCAGCAGAGTGGATCGAACTAGCGGGAACGAGCAGTACTTC,CASRVDRTSGNEQYF
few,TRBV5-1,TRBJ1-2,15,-,TGCGCCAGCACGCCTTTTTCCGGCGCTAACTATGGCTACACCTTC,CASTPFSGANYGYTF
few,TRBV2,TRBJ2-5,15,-,TGTGCCAGCAGTCGGGACACCCAACCCCAAGAGACCCAGTACTTC,CASSRDTQPQETQYF
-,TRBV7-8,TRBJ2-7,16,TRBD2,TGTGCCAGCAGCCCCCGGAGTAGCGGGAGATGGATGGCCCAGTACTTC,CASSPRSSGRWMAQYF
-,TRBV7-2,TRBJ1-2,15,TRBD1,TGTGCCAGCAGCTTAGATGACAGGGTATCCTATGGCTACACCTTC,CASSLDDRVSYGYTF
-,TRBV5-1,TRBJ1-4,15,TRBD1,TGCGCCAGCAGGGGACAGGTCCTCTTTTCCCCAAAACTGTTTTTT,CASRGQVLFSPKLFF
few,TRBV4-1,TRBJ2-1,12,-,TGCGCCAGCAGCCAAGATGGGACCCAGCAGTTCTTC,CASSQDGTQQFF
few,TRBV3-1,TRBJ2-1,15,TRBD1,TGTGCCAGCACCTGGGGACAGGACACCTACAATGAGCAGTTCTTC,CASTWGQDTYNEQFF
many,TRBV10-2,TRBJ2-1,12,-,TGCGCCAGCAGTGTTTTGTCCTATGAGCAGTTCTTC,CASSVLSYEQFF
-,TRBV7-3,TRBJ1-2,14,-,TGTGCCAGCAGCCCCAGGGTAGGGAATGACGGCTACACCTTC,CASSPRVGNDGYTF
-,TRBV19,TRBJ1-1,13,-,TGTGCCAGTAGTATAGGGCTGCAAACTGAAGCTTTCTTT,CASSIGLQTEAFF
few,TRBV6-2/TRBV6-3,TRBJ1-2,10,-,TGTGCCGTCGGAGCCTATGGCTACACCTTC,CAVGAYGYTF
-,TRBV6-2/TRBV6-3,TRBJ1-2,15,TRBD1,TGTGCCAGCAGCGCACCGGGACAGGGTAATGATGGCTACACCTTC,CASSAPGQGNDGYTF
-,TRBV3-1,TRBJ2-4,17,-,TGTGCCAGCAGCCAATTAAGGGGGGACGGTGCCAAAAACATTCAGTACTTC,CASSQLRGDGAKNIQYF
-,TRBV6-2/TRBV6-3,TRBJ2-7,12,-,TGTGCCAGCAGTTACTCGTACGGCGAGCAGTACTTC,CASSYSYGEQYF
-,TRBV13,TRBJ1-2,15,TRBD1,TGTGCCAGCAGCAATAACCGGGACAGGGTCTATGGCTACACCTTC,CASSNNRDRVYGYTF
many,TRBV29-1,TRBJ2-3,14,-,TGCAGCGTTGAACCTCACACTAGCACAGATACGCAGTATTTT,CSVEPHTSTDTQYF
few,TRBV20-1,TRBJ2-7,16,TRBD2,TGCAGTGCTTCCAGGACTAGCGGGAGGGGGCCTTACGAGCAGTACTTC,CSASRTSGRGPYEQYF
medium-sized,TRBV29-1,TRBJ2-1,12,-,TGCAGCGAATCCGGGAGTGACAATGAGCAGTTCTTC,CSESGSDNEQFF
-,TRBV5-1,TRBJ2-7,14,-,TGCGCCAGCAGCTTCCTTTACGACTCCTACGAGCAGTACTTC,CASSFLYDSYEQYF
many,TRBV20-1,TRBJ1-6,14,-,TGCAGTGCTAAATACGGGCGAAGTAATTCACCCCTCCACTTT,CSAKYGRSNSPLHF
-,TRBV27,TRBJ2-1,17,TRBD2,TGTGCCAGCAGTTATATGAGGGCGGCGGGAGTTGTATCTGAGCAGTTCTTC,CASSYMRAAGVVSEQFF
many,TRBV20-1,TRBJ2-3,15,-,TGCAGTGCCTCCGCCGGGGGACTCTCCACAGATACGCAGTATTTT,CSASAGGLSTDTQYF
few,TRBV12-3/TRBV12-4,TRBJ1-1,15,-,TGTGCCAGCAGTTTAAGCGCAGGACCGAACACTGAAGCTTTCTTT,CASSLSAGPNTEAFF
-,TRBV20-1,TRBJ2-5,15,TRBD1,TGCAGTGCTTACTCCAGGACAGGGATAGGGGAGACCCGGTACTTC,CSAYSRTGIGETRYF
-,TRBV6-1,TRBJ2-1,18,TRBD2,TGTGCCAGCAGTCTCCGACTAGCGGCGACCAGTGGGGGCAATGAGCAGTTCTTC,CASSLRLAATSGGNEQFF
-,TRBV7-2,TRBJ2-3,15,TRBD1,TGTGCCAGCAGCCGTGGACAGGGGGTCACAGATACGCAGTATTTT,CASSRGQGVTDTQYF
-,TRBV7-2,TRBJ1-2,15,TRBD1,TGTGCCAGCAGCTCACCCAGACAGGGGGTCTATGGCTACACCTTC,CASSSPRQGVYGYTF
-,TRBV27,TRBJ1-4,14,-,TGTGCCAGCAGGGGACACGGCCTTAATGAAAAACTGTTTTTT,CASRGHGLNEKLFF